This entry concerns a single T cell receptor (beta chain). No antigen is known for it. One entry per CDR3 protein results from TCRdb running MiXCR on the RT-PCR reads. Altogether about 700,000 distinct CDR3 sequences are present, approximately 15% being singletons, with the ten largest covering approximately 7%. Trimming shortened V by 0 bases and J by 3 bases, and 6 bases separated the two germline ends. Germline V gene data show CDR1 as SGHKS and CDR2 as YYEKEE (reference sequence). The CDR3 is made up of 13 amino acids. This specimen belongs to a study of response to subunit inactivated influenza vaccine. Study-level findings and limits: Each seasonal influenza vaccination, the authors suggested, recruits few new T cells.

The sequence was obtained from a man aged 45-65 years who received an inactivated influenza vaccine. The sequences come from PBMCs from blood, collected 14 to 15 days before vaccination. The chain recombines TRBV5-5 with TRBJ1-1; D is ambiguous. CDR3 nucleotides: TGTGCCAGCAGCTTGGTTAGTCACACTGAAGCTTTCTTT. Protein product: CASSLVSHTEAFF.